This T cell receptor (beta chain) was sequenced for a study of Ad26.COV2.S vaccination and SARS-CoV-2 variants. Study in general: Intramuscular Ad26.COV2.S at 5x10^10 or 1x10^11 viral particles. Whole-study findings and limits: Comparable non-spike TCR breadth was observed in vaccine and placebo recipients. The placebo group had lower spike-specific TCR breadth than the vaccine recipients did. The TCR breadth and depth analyses may have understated or missed part of the total T cell responses.

This sample's treatment: around 19 received Ad26.COV2.S at low or high dose, single or two shots; a few received placebo; per-sample allocation not given. The samples date from day 63 after the first vaccine or placebo injection. Only in-frame clones appear in the TCRdb table, and some are missing; sequencing was by immunoSEQ multiplex PCR. This table has 300,000 to 350,000 clones, less than 90% appearing once. This CDR3 contains 15 residues. Germline assignment: CDR1 MNHNS and CDR2 SASEGT. The J segment lost 7 bases and the V segment lost 1 base, leaving 4 bases of the junction unmatched. Comment on this clone: Its matching antigen is unknown.

The sample consisted of peripheral blood, taken in a trial of Ad26.COV2.S vaccine versus placebo. The clonotype comes from a person aged 18-60 years who received the Ad26.COV2.S COVID-19 vaccine or a placebo. This chain uses TRBV6-1 with TRBJ1-4; 9 nucleotides line up with TRBD1. The CDR3 region is CASSEVGQGGEKLFF. CDR3 in DNA: TGTGCCAGCAGTGAAGTGGGACAGGGAGGTGAAAAACTGTTTTTT.